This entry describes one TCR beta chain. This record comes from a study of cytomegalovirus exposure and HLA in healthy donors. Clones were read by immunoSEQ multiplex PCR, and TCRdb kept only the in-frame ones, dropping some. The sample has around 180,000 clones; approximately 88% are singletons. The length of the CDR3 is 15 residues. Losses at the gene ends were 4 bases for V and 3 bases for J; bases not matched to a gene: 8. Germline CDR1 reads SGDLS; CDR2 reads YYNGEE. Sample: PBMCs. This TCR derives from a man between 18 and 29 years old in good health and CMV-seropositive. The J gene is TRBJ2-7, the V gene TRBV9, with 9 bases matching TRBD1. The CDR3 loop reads CASSSHPGQGYEQYF. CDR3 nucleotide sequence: TGTGCCAGCAGCTCCCATCCGGGACAGGGCTACGAGCAGTACTTC. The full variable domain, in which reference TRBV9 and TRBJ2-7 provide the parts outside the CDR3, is DSGVTQTPKHLITATGQRVTLRCSPRSGDLSVYWYQQSLDQGLQFLIQYYNGEERAKGNILERFSAQQFPDLHSELNLSSLELGDSALYFCASSSHPGQGYEQYFGPGTRLTVT.